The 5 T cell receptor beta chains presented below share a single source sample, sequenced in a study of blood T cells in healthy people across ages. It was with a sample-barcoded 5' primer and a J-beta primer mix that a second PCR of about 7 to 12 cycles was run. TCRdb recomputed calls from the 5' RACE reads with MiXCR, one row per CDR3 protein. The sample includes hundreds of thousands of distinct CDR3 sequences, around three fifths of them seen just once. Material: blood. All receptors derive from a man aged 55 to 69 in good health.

The chain's CDR3 is CASNQQGNYGYTF. The CDR3 coding sequence is TGTGCCAGCAATCAACAGGGGAACTATGGCTACACCTTC. V gene TRBV12-3 or TRBV12-4 combines with J gene TRBJ1-2; 7 bases map to TRBD1. J lost 2 bases, V lost 7 bases, and 4 bases had no gene match. The CDR3 is 13 residues long.

The CDR3 here is CASSPRLAGGLDIQYF. CDR3 coding DNA: TGTGCCAGCAGCCCCAGACTAGCGGGGGGGCTGGACATTCAGTACTTC. V and J are TRBV7-2 and TRBJ2-4; 14 nucleotides match TRBD2. V lost 5 bases, J lost 8 bases, and 8 bases stayed unmatched. CDR3 length: 16 residues. CDR1 and CDR2 from the germline V gene are SGHTA and FQGNSA. Filled out from reference TRBV7-2 and TRBJ2-4, the complete variable domain reads GAGVSQSPSNKVTEKGKDVELRCDPISGHTALYWYRQSLGQGLEFLIYFQGNSAPDKSGLPSDRFSAERTGGSVSTLTIQRTQQEDSAVYLCASSPRLAGGLDIQYFGAGTRLSVL.

CDR3 DNA sequence: TGTGCCAGCTCACCTACCTCTGGGGCCAACGTCCTGACTTTC. This gives the protein CASSPTSGANVLTF. V and J are TRBV18 and TRBJ2-6; D is undetermined. Looked up from germline, CDR1 is KGHSH and CDR2 is LQKENI. V lost 3 bases to trimming and J lost 0 bases, with 3 bases between them. The CDR3 has 14 amino acids. Together with reference TRBV18 and TRBJ2-6, the CDR3 gives the full variable domain: NAGVMQNPRHLVRRRGQEARLRCSPMKGHSHVYWYRQLPEEGLKFMVYLQKENIIDESGMPKERFSAEFPKEGPSILRIQQVVRGDSAAYFCASSPTSGANVLTFGAGSRLTVL.

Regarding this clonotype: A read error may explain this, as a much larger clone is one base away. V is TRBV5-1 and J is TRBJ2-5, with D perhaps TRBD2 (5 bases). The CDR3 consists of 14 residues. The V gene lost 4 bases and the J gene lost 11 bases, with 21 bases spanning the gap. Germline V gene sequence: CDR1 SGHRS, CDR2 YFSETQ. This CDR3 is CASSSRAAFGEQYF. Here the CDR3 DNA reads TGCGCCAGCAGCAGCCGGGCAGCTTTTGGGGAGCAGTACTTC.

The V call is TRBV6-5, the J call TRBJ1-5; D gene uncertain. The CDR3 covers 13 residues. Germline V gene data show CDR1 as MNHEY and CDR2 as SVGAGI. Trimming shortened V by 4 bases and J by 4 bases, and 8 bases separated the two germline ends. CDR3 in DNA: TGTGCCAGCAGTTCCTGGGCAAATCAGCCCCAGCATTTT. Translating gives CASSSWANQPQHF.